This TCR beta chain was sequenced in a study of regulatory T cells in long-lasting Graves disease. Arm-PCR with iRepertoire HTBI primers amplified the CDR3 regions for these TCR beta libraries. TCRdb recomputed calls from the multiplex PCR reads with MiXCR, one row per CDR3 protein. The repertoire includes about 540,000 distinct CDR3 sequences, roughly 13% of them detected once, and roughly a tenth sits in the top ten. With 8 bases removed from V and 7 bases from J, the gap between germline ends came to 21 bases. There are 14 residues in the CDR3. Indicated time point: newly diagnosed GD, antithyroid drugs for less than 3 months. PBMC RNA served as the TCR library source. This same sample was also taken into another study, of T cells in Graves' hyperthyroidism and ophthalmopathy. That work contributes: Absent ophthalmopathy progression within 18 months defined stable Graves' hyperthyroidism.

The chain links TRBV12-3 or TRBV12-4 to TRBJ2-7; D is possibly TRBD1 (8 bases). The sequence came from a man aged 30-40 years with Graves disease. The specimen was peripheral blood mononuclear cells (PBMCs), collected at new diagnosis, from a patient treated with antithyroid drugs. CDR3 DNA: TGTGCCAGCGCTCCTAGCGGACAGGGTGAGGAGCAGTACTTC. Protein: CASAPSGQGEEQYF.